In this sample, the clone carrying this T cell receptor beta chain turned up many times. What it binds is unknown. Using RNA transcripts, the TCR beta CDR3 regions were amplified. The workflow started with a first-round RT-PCR run with HTBI primers and then moved on to a second-round multiplex PCR. TCRdb recomputed calls from the multiplex PCR reads with MiXCR, one row per CDR3 protein. The sample comprises about 400,000 distinct CDR3 sequences, about 18% of which are singletons, and about 1.6% rests with the top ten. The data derive from a study of Graves' ophthalmopathy and Graves' hyperthyroidism. Study-wide points: At less than 71% sensitivity and 72.22% specificity, the model predicted progression of the ophthalmopathy.

The TCR originated in a woman aged 18 to 35 with Graves' ophthalmopathy. Specimen: peripheral blood.

The CDR3 DNA sequence: TGTGCCAGCAGTTTGGTAGCGGGTAACTACGAGCAGTACTTC. Residues: CASSLVAGNYEQYF. The chain recombines TRBV28 with TRBJ2-7; TRBD2 aligns across 7 bases. The germline V gene has CDR1 MDHEN and CDR2 SYDVKM. Trimming took 3 bases from V and 3 from J; bases not matched to a gene: 5. The CDR3 has 14 amino acids.